A single sample gave rise to the 25 T cell receptor beta chains below, sequenced in a study of CD8 T cells in Susac syndrome. Reverse transcription of roughly 0.45 to 1 ug RNA used random hexamers. TCRdb ran MiXCR on the immunoSEQ multiplex PCR reads and lists one entry per CDR3 protein. The table has some 170,000 distinct CDR3 sequences, approximately 92% seen once. Sequencing was performed on CD4+ T cells from PBMCs. The receptor source for this set is a human donor in good health.

This chain links TRBV10-2 with TRBJ1-5; unclear D gene. The length of the CDR3 is 14 residues. The V end lost 3 bases, the J end lost 4 bases, and 10 bases lay between the germline ends. CDR1 is WSHSY, CDR2 SAAADI, per germline. CDR3 protein: CASSEWVTNQPQHF. Here the CDR3 DNA reads TGCGCCAGCAGTGAATGGGTGACGAATCAGCCCCAGCATTTT.

The chain employs TRBV6-1 and TRBJ1-2; D remains unclear. CDR3 length: 14 residues. V lost 6 bases and J lost 3, with 14 bases in between. Germline V CDR1 and CDR2: MNHNS, SASEGT. The CDR3 bases are TGTGCCAGCAGCGGTGACGCTCGGGACTATGGCTACACCTTC. As protein: CASSGDARDYGYTF.

The chain combines TRBV7-9 with TRBJ2-5; 9 positions match TRBD2. The CDR3 length is 17 residues. V was clipped by 3 bases and J by 3 bases; unmatched bases: 11. The germline V gene encodes CDR1 SEHNR and CDR2 FQNEAQ (reference sequence). The CDR3 here is CASSFGWGASGEETQYF. The CDR3 nucleotides are TGTGCCAGCAGCTTCGGTTGGGGGGCTAGCGGGGAAGAGACCCAGTACTTC. The full variable domain, its missing parts supplied by reference TRBV7-9 and TRBJ2-5, is DTGVSQNPRHKITKRGQNVTFRCDPISEHNRLYWYRQTLGQGPEFLTYFQNEAQLEKSRLLSDRFSAERPKGSFSTLEIQRTEQGDSAMYLCASSFGWGASGEETQYFGPGTRLLVL.

The chain links TRBV15 to TRBJ1-4, with D possibly being TRBD1 (5 bases). This CDR3 region has 15 residues. The germline gives CDR1 LNHNV, CDR2 YYDKDF (reference sequence). V lost 0 bases and J 8 bases, leaving 13 bases between the germline ends. The CDR3 DNA reads TGTGCCACCAGCAGAGATCCCACAGGCGGGGAAAAACTGTTTTTT. Encoded protein: CATSRDPTGGEKLFF.

This clonotype was seen a single time. This chain links TRBV5-4 with TRBJ2-2; tentative D call: TRBD1 (6 bases). In germline, CDR1 is SGHNT, CDR2 YYREEE (reference sequence). V was shortened by 4 bases and J by 1 base, with 8 bases between the two germline ends. The CDR3 is made up of 14 amino acids. In DNA, the CDR3 is TGTGCCAGCAGCGTAGGGGGGAACACCGGGGAGCTGTTTTTT. Its protein product is CASSVGGNTGELFF.

J is TRBJ2-6 and V is TRBV3-1, with D uncertain. This CDR3 region has 15 residues. The ends were cut back, 0 bases at V and 0 bases at J, with 3 bases in the middle. Germline lookup yields CDR1 LGHDT and CDR2 YNNKEL (reference sequence). The CDR3: CASSQDSSGANVLTF. CDR3 DNA sequence: TGTGCCAGCAGCCAAGACAGCTCTGGGGCCAACGTCCTGACTTTC.

V is TRBV20-1 and J is TRBJ2-1; the match to TRBD2 covers 7 bases. V lost 4 bases to trimming and J lost 2 bases; unmatched junction nucleotides: 8. This CDR3 is 15 amino acids long. In germline, CDR1 is DFQATT, CDR2 SNEGSKA (reference sequence). CDR3 sequence: CSAIGTGGPYNEQFF. In DNA form, the CDR3 reads TGCAGTGCTATAGGAACGGGGGGACCCTACAATGAGCAGTTCTTC.

CDR3 sequence (DNA): TGTGCCAGCAGCCCGTTGGGTCGCGAGCAGTACTTC. Translating it yields CASSPLGREQYF. The V gene is TRBV3-1, the J gene TRBJ2-7; D not resolved. Trimming pared 4 bases from V and 6 bases from J, leaving 10 bases between. The CDR3 consists of 12 residues. Germline CDR1 is LGHDT and CDR2 is YNNKEL (reference sequence).

With respect to this clonotype: An end of the junction does not agree with germline; a read error may underlie this. The chain combines TRBV6-5 with TRBJ2-3, with 8 nucleotides matching TRBD2. In germline, CDR1 is MNHEY, CDR2 SVGAGI. The CDR3 length is 17 residues. This CDR3 is CASSYTTAGVSTNTQYF. Here the CDR3 DNA reads TGTGCCAGCAGTTACACCACAGCGGGGGTTAGCACAAATACGCAGTATTTT.

The genes are TRBV20-1 and TRBJ1-5; 7 bases align to TRBD1. Germline V gene data show CDR1 as DFQATT and CDR2 as SNEGSKA (reference sequence). Trimming cost V 6 bases and J 5 bases; bases outside gene matches: 7. This CDR3 is built from 13 residues. This chain's CDR3 is CSARIDRDQPQHF. Written as DNA, the CDR3 is TGCAGTGCCCGTATTGACAGGGATCAGCCCCAGCATTTT.

This chain joins TRBV27 and TRBJ2-1, with D possibly being TRBD2 (6 bases). Germline V lookup: CDR1 MNHEY, CDR2 SMNVEV (reference sequence). Between the trimmed V and J ends, which lost 2 bases and 0 bases, there was a span of 11 bases. The CDR3 totals 16 residues. The CDR3 sequence: CASSLGGDHSYNEQFF. In DNA form, the CDR3 reads TGTGCCAGCAGTTTAGGAGGGGACCACTCCTACAATGAGCAGTTCTTC.

The V gene is TRBV18, the J gene TRBJ2-7; TRBD2 aligns across 8 bases. V gave up 1 base and J gave up 2 bases; unmatched junction bases: 4. The CDR3 extends over 15 amino acids. Germline CDR1 is KGHSH and CDR2 is LQKENI. CDR3 in amino acids: CASSPQNSGTYEQYF. The CDR3 region has the DNA TGTGCCAGCTCACCACAGAATAGCGGGACCTACGAGCAGTACTTC. The full variable domain, rest sourced from reference TRBV18 and TRBJ2-7, is NAGVMQNPRHLVRRRGQEARLRCSPMKGHSHVYWYRQLPEEGLKFMVYLQKENIIDESGMPKERFSAEFPKEGPSILRIQQVVRGDSAAYFCASSPQNSGTYEQYFGPGTRLTVT.

The gene calls are TRBV2 and TRBJ1-1; tentatively, D is TRBD1 (5 bases). The length of the CDR3 is 14 residues. Per germline, CDR1 SNHLY and CDR2 FYNNEI. V lost 5 bases to trimming and J lost 1 base, with 11 bases between them. In DNA, the CDR3 is TGTGCCAGCAGTCTAAAGCAGGGGAACACTGAAGCTTTCTTT. Amino acid sequence: CASSLKQGNTEAFF.

This chain links TRBV7-2 with TRBJ2-4, with D possibly TRBD1 on 6 matching bases. This CDR3 is 16 amino acids long. Germline V CDR1 and CDR2: SGHTA, FQGNSA. Trimming stripped 5 bases from V and 0 bases from J, with 14 bases between. The CDR3 sequence is CASSDQTGLAKNIQYF. In nucleotides, the CDR3 is TGTGCCAGCAGCGACCAGACAGGCCTAGCCAAAAACATTCAGTACTTC.

This clonotype was found once. The chain recombines TRBV9 with TRBJ2-3; 14 bases are a match to TRBD2. The CDR3 is made up of 16 amino acids. With 3 bases clipped from V and 5 bases from J, the junction kept 5 bases outside the gene matches. Germline CDR1 is SGDLS and CDR2 is YYNGEE. CDR3 coding DNA: TGTGCCAGCAGCGACGGACTAGCGGGGGGAGGAGATACGCAGTATTTT. It encodes CASSDGLAGGGDTQYF.

This clonotype was observed a single time. This chain joins TRBV5-4 and TRBJ2-5, with 10 positions matching TRBD1. CDR3 length equals 15 residues. CDR1 and CDR2 from the germline V gene are SGHNT and YYREEE (reference sequence). V trimming: 0 bases; J trimming: 4 bases; junction bases outside the gene matches: 3. CDR3 in DNA: TGTGCCAGCAGCTTGGTGGGACAGGGGCCAGAGACCCAGTACTTC. It specifies CASSLVGQGPETQYF.

This clonotype was observed a handful of times. The chain uses TRBV19 and TRBJ1-2; weak D call: TRBD1 (6 bases). V lost 3 bases to trimming and J lost 2 bases, with 10 bases between them. CDR1 and CDR2 from the germline V gene are LNHDA and SQIVND (reference sequence). The CDR3 contains 14 residues. The CDR3 spells CASSMRGANYGYTF. CDR3 bases: TGTGCCAGTAGTATGCGGGGGGCGAACTATGGCTACACCTTC.

The rearrangement links TRBV29-1 to TRBJ2-7, with D possibly being TRBD1 (6 bases). Germline V gene sequence: CDR1 SQVTM, CDR2 ANQGSEA. The CDR3 length is 14 residues. V lost 1 base, J lost 4 bases, and 14 bases lay in between. CDR3 in amino acids: CSVEGGRGKYEQYF. CDR3 DNA: TGCAGCGTTGAAGGGGGCAGGGGAAAATACGAGCAGTACTTC.

This chain connects TRBV3-1 to TRBJ2-2, with TRBD2 matching over 11 bases. CDR1 and CDR2 from the germline V gene are LGHDT and YNNKEL (reference sequence). J gave up 5 bases and V 1 base, and 3 bases lay outside the gene matches. The CDR3 sequence is 16 residues long. The CDR3 DNA reads TGTGCCAGCAGCCAAGGACTAGCGGGACTAACCGGGGAGCTGTTTTTT. It is translated as CASSQGLAGLTGELFF.

This rearrangement joins TRBV12-3 or TRBV12-4 to TRBJ1-2; no firm D call. The length of the CDR3 is 15 residues. Between the trimmed V and J ends, which lost 5 bases and 3 bases, there was a span of 16 bases. CDR3 amino acids: CASSPNRGIDYGYTF. The DNA of the CDR3 is TGTGCCAGCAGTCCCAATCGCGGTATCGACTATGGCTACACCTTC.

The chain has TRBV20-1 and TRBJ2-5; tentative D call: TRBD2 (6 bases). The V and J ends lost 4 bases and 5 bases respectively, with 20 bases between them. The CDR3 has 15 residues. Germline assignment: CDR1 DFQATT and CDR2 SNEGSKA (reference sequence). For the CDR3, the DNA is TGCAGTGCTATCATAGCGGACTCGGGCTTGGAGACCCAGTACTTC. Translating it yields CSAIIADSGLETQYF.

The CDR3 reads CASSLTSGAGTEAFF. The CDR3 bases are TGCGCCAGCAGCTTGACCTCTGGGGCTGGGACTGAAGCTTTCTTT. The chain combines TRBV5-1 with TRBJ1-1, with D perhaps TRBD1 (5 bases). The CDR3 covers 15 residues. Trimming removed 1 base from V and 5 bases from J, with 15 bases in between. Per germline, CDR1 SGHRS and CDR2 YFSETQ.

The rearrangement joins TRBV7-6 to TRBJ1-6; D remains unclear. CDR3 length: 14 residues. The V end was cut by 4 bases, the J end by 10 bases, with 14 bases between. CDR1 and CDR2 (germline): SGHVS, FNYEAQ. CDR3 bases: TGTGCCAGCAGCTCGGACGGTCTGGGATCACCCCTCCACTTT. Amino acid sequence: CASSSDGLGSPLHF.

The CDR3 is CASSVEAGGVGNEQFF. CDR3 DNA: TGTGCCAGCAGCGTAGAAGCGGGGGGCGTTGGAAATGAGCAGTTCTTC. V is TRBV7-9 and J is TRBJ2-1, with 9 bases fitting TRBD2. The CDR3 extends over 16 amino acids. V shed 5 bases and J 7 bases; nucleotides not matched to a gene: 12. Germline loops: CDR1 SEHNR, CDR2 FQNEAQ (reference sequence). Combining the CDR3 with reference TRBV7-9 and TRBJ2-1 gives the whole variable domain DTGVSQNPRHKITKRGQNVTFRCDPISEHNRLYWYRQTLGQGPEFLTYFQNEAQLEKSRLLSDRFSAERPKGSFSTLEIQRTEQGDSAMYLCASSVEAGGVGNEQFFGPGTRLTVL.

This clonotype was seen just once. V is TRBV4-1 and J is TRBJ1-2; D is unresolved. V was clipped by 4 bases and J by 1 base, with 10 bases between them. This CDR3 contains 14 residues. In germline, CDR1 is MGHRA, CDR2 YSYEKL. Here the CDR3 DNA reads TGCGCCAGCAGCCGGGAGGTAGATAACTATGGCTACACCTTC. Its protein is CASSREVDNYGYTF.